Listed below are T cell receptor beta chains from one sample, sequenced in a study of cytomegalovirus exposure and HLA in healthy donors. TCRdb keeps only in-frame clones here, not all; method: immunoSEQ multiplex PCR. The table lists over 95,000 clones, about 79% of them singletons. The source material was PBMCs. The origin of the receptors is a young woman in good health and CMV-seronegative. CDR3s include the opening cysteine and the closing phenylalanine or tryptophan. A D gene is named only where the DNA matches it firmly. Not every row has a clone size; where given, it reads once, few, many or a size class.

cdr3_length: 17
j_call: TRBJ1-3
d_call: TRBD1
v_call: TRBV5-1
clone_size: NA
cdr3_nt: TGCGCCAGCAGCTTCGGCACGCTGACAGGGGCTGCAAACACCATATATTTT
cdr3_aa: CASSFGTLTGAANTIYF

cdr3_length: 13
j_call: TRBJ1-2
d_call: NA
v_call: TRBV5-6
clone_size: few
cdr3_nt: TGTGCCAGCAGCTTGCAGAAGAACTATGGCTACACCTTC
cdr3_aa: CASSLQKNYGYTF

cdr3_length: 12
j_call: TRBJ2-1
d_call: TRBD1
v_call: TRBV6-6
clone_size: NA
cdr3_nt: TGTGCCACCTGGACAGGGGACAATGAGCAGTTCTTC
cdr3_aa: CATWTGDNEQFF

cdr3_length: 16
j_call: TRBJ1-1
d_call: NA
v_call: TRBV6-1
clone_size: few
cdr3_nt: TGTGCCAGCAGTGAAGCCTTCTCCAGAGGGAACACTGAAGCTTTCTTT
cdr3_aa: CASSEAFSRGNTEAFF

cdr3_length: 14
j_call: TRBJ1-4
d_call: NA
v_call: TRBV28
clone_size: NA
cdr3_nt: TGTGCCAGCAGTCCCGGGACTTTTAATGAAAAACTGTTTTTT
cdr3_aa: CASSPGTFNEKLFF

cdr3_length: 17
j_call: TRBJ2-1
d_call: NA
v_call: TRBV27
clone_size: NA
cdr3_nt: TGTGCCAGCAGTTGGGCTTCCGTGGGCAGGGTTTCGGGTGAGCAGTTCTTC
cdr3_aa: CASSWASVGRVSGEQFF

cdr3_length: 16
j_call: TRBJ2-7
d_call: NA
v_call: TRBV11-2
clone_size: NA
cdr3_nt: TGTGCCAGCAGCTTAGAGGCCAGGGTAAGGGGCTACGAGCAGTACTTC
cdr3_aa: CASSLEARVRGYEQYF

cdr3_length: 21
j_call: TRBJ2-1
d_call: TRBD2
v_call: TRBV4-2
clone_size: NA
cdr3_nt: TGTGCCAGCAGCCACTTAAGACTAGCGGGGGGCCAATTGGGCTCCTACAATGAGCAGTTCTTC
cdr3_aa: CASSHLRLAGGQLGSYNEQFF

cdr3_length: 12
j_call: TRBJ1-1
d_call: NA
v_call: TRBV2
clone_size: NA
cdr3_nt: TGTGCCAGAGACAGGAGGAACACTGAAGCTTTCTTT
cdr3_aa: CARDRRNTEAFF

cdr3_length: 18
j_call: TRBJ2-5
d_call: TRBD2
v_call: TRBV11-2
clone_size: NA
cdr3_nt: TGTGCCAGCAGCTTACTACTAGCGGTGAAAAGGGACCAAGAGACCCAGTACTTC
cdr3_aa: CASSLLLAVKRDQETQYF

cdr3_length: 12
j_call: TRBJ2-7
d_call: NA
v_call: TRBV7-6
clone_size: NA
cdr3_nt: TGTGCCAGCAGCTTAAGAGGGGGCGAGCAGTACTTC
cdr3_aa: CASSLRGGEQYF

cdr3_length: 16
j_call: TRBJ2-3
d_call: NA
v_call: TRBV6-6
clone_size: few
cdr3_nt: TGTGCCAGCAGTTACGTTGGCCAGGGCGTCAGAGATACGCAGTATTTT
cdr3_aa: CASSYVGQGVRDTQYF

cdr3_length: 15
j_call: TRBJ2-2
d_call: TRBD2
v_call: TRBV23-1
clone_size: NA
cdr3_nt: TGCGCCAGCAGTCAAAGCGGGAGCGGGACCGGGGAGCTGTTTTTT
cdr3_aa: CASSQSGSGTGELFF

cdr3_length: 15
j_call: TRBJ1-5
d_call: TRBD1
v_call: TRBV5-1
clone_size: once
cdr3_nt: TGCGCCAGCAGCACATCGGGACAGGGTGGGCAGCCCCAGCATTTT
cdr3_aa: CASSTSGQGGQPQHF

cdr3_length: 15
j_call: TRBJ2-1
d_call: TRBD2
v_call: TRBV11-3
clone_size: NA
cdr3_nt: TGTGCCAGCAGCAAGCTAGCGGGAGACTACAATGAGCAGTTCTTC
cdr3_aa: CASSKLAGDYNEQFF

cdr3_length: 17
j_call: TRBJ1-3
d_call: TRBD1
v_call: TRBV5-6
clone_size: NA
cdr3_nt: TGTGCCAGCAGCTTCTTCCATACAGGGGTCGCTGGAAACACCATATATTTT
cdr3_aa: CASSFFHTGVAGNTIYF

cdr3_length: 15
j_call: TRBJ2-7
d_call: NA
v_call: TRBV6-5
clone_size: NA
cdr3_nt: TGTGCCAGCAGTTTCTCTAGCGTGCGATCCTACGAGCAGTACTTC
cdr3_aa: CASSFSSVRSYEQYF

cdr3_length: 18
j_call: TRBJ1-1
d_call: TRBD1
v_call: TRBV19
clone_size: once
cdr3_nt: TGTGCCAGTAGTACACCGACAGGGGGGGCCTATATGAACACTGAAGCTTTCTTT
cdr3_aa: CASSTPTGGAYMNTEAFF

cdr3_length: 16
j_call: TRBJ1-1
d_call: NA
v_call: TRBV6-5
clone_size: NA
cdr3_nt: TGTGCCAGCAGTTACCATGATAGGGGGAGGAACACTGAAGCTTTCTTT
cdr3_aa: CASSYHDRGRNTEAFF

cdr3_length: 13
j_call: TRBJ2-2
d_call: TRBD2
v_call: TRBV6-5
clone_size: NA
cdr3_nt: TGTGCCAGCACCCCTAGCGGGACCAGGGAGCTGTTTTTT
cdr3_aa: CASTPSGTRELFF

cdr3_length: 12
j_call: TRBJ1-1
d_call: NA
v_call: TRBV28
clone_size: NA
cdr3_nt: TGTGCCAGTCTTTCGAGAGTGACTGAAGCTTTCTTT
cdr3_aa: CASLSRVTEAFF

cdr3_length: 13
j_call: TRBJ1-4
d_call: NA
v_call: TRBV5-1
clone_size: NA
cdr3_nt: TGCGCCAGCAGCAGGGGACTTAATGAAAAACTGTTTTTT
cdr3_aa: CASSRGLNEKLFF

cdr3_length: 12
j_call: TRBJ2-1
d_call: NA
v_call: TRBV7-9
clone_size: NA
cdr3_nt: TGTGCCAGCGTTGGAGCGAACAATGAGCAGTTCTTC
cdr3_aa: CASVGANNEQFF

cdr3_length: 14
j_call: TRBJ2-3
d_call: TRBD1
v_call: TRBV7-6
clone_size: NA
cdr3_nt: TGTGCCAGCAGCTACACAGGGGGCACAGATACGCAGTATTTT
cdr3_aa: CASSYTGGTDTQYF

cdr3_length: 12
j_call: TRBJ2-7
d_call: NA
v_call: TRBV27
clone_size: NA
cdr3_nt: TGTGCCAGCAGTTTACCAGGGCACGAGCAGTACTTC
cdr3_aa: CASSLPGHEQYF

cdr3_length: 18
j_call: TRBJ2-2
d_call: TRBD2
v_call: TRBV2
clone_size: once
cdr3_nt: TGTGCCAGCAGTGCCCGGACTAGCGGGAGACCGAACACCGGGGAGCTGTTTTTT
cdr3_aa: CASSARTSGRPNTGELFF

cdr3_length: 15
j_call: TRBJ1-2
d_call: NA
v_call: TRBV6-1
clone_size: NA
cdr3_nt: TGTGCCAGCAGTTCCCCTAGACAGATTAACTATGGCTACACCTTC
cdr3_aa: CASSSPRQINYGYTF

cdr3_length: 17
j_call: TRBJ1-1
d_call: NA
v_call: TRBV27
clone_size: NA
cdr3_nt: TGTGCCAGCAGTGCTCTAGGGAGGGCAGGGGTTAACACTGAAGCTTTCTTT
cdr3_aa: CASSALGRAGVNTEAFF

cdr3_length: 14
j_call: TRBJ2-3
d_call: NA
v_call: TRBV5-4
clone_size: NA
cdr3_nt: TGTGCCAGCAGCTCTGGCCTTAGCACAGATACGCAGTATTTT
cdr3_aa: CASSSGLSTDTQYF

cdr3_length: 15
j_call: TRBJ2-1
d_call: NA
v_call: TRBV6-5
clone_size: NA
cdr3_nt: TGTGCCAGCAGTCAGCCTCAGGGGGGTTACAATGAGCAGTTCTTC
cdr3_aa: CASSQPQGGYNEQFF

cdr3_length: 16
j_call: TRBJ2-2
d_call: NA
v_call: TRBV28
clone_size: NA
cdr3_nt: TGTGCCAGCAGTTTATTAGTCCTATCGAACACCGGGGAGCTGTTTTTT
cdr3_aa: CASSLLVLSNTGELFF

cdr3_length: 12
j_call: TRBJ1-2
d_call: NA
v_call: TRBV21-1
clone_size: NA
cdr3_nt: TGTGCCAGCAGCCCAGACCGGGTCGGCTACACCTTC
cdr3_aa: CASSPDRVGYTF

cdr3_length: 12
j_call: TRBJ2-7
d_call: NA
v_call: TRBV14
clone_size: NA
cdr3_nt: TGTGCCAGCAGCCAAACAGGGTGGGAGCAGTACTTC
cdr3_aa: CASSQTGWEQYF

cdr3_length: 14
j_call: TRBJ1-2
d_call: TRBD1
v_call: TRBV6-5
clone_size: NA
cdr3_nt: TGTGCCAGCAGTGCGACAGGGGGGGTACGAGGCTACACCTTC
cdr3_aa: CASSATGGVRGYTF

cdr3_length: 15
j_call: TRBJ1-6
d_call: NA
v_call: TRBV11-3
clone_size: once
cdr3_nt: TGTGCCAGCAGCTCCTCCGACAGGTCCGGTTCACCCCTCCACTTT
cdr3_aa: CASSSSDRSGSPLHF

cdr3_length: 18
j_call: TRBJ2-5
d_call: TRBD2
v_call: TRBV7-9
clone_size: NA
cdr3_nt: TGTGCCAGCAGCTCAAGCGGAGGCCGCGGACTAGCGGGTGAGACCCAGTACTTC
cdr3_aa: CASSSSGGRGLAGETQYF

cdr3_length: 16
j_call: TRBJ1-2
d_call: NA
v_call: TRBV7-2
clone_size: NA
cdr3_nt: TGTGCCAGCAGCTTAGGGCCAGGGGAGGGAGGGGATGGCTACACCTTC
cdr3_aa: CASSLGPGEGGDGYTF

cdr3_length: 12
j_call: TRBJ1-5
d_call: TRBD1
v_call: TRBV15
clone_size: once
cdr3_nt: TGTGCCACCAGCCGACAGGGTCAGCCCCAGCATTTT
cdr3_aa: CATSRQGQPQHF

cdr3_length: 15
j_call: TRBJ2-4
d_call: NA
v_call: TRBV11-3
clone_size: NA
cdr3_nt: TGTGCCAGCAGAGACAAAACAGGGAACAAAAACATTCAGTACTTC
cdr3_aa: CASRDKTGNKNIQYF

cdr3_length: 14
j_call: TRBJ2-1
d_call: TRBD2
v_call: TRBV7-2
clone_size: NA
cdr3_nt: TGTGCCAGCAGACCACGCGGGGGGGCCTATGAGCAGTTCTTC
cdr3_aa: CASRPRGGAYEQFF

cdr3_length: 12
j_call: TRBJ1-1
d_call: NA
v_call: TRBV5-4
clone_size: NA
cdr3_nt: TGTGCCAGCAGTTTAGGGGTCACTGAAGCTTTCTTT
cdr3_aa: CASSLGVTEAFF

cdr3_length: 17
j_call: TRBJ1-2
d_call: TRBD1
v_call: TRBV2
clone_size: NA
cdr3_nt: TGTGCCAGCAGTCCTGCGTTTGTTCGGACAGGGCACTATGGCTACACCTTC
cdr3_aa: CASSPAFVRTGHYGYTF